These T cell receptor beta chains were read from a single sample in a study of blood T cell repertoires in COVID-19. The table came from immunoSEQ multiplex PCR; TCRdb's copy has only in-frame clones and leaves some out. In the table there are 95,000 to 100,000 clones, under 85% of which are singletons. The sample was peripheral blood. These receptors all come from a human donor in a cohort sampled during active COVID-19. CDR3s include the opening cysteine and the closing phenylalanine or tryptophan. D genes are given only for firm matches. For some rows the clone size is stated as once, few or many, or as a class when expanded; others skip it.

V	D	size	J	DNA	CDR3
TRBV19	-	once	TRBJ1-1	TGTGCCAGTAGTGCGGACAAATTGAACACTGAAGCTTTCTTT	CASSADKLNTEAFF
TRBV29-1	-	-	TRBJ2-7	TGCAGCGTTGATTGGCAATACGAGCAGTACTTC	CSVDWQYEQYF
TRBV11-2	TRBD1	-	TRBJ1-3	TGTGCCAGCAGCCCCGACAGGGGGCTCGGAAACACCATATATTTT	CASSPDRGLGNTIYF
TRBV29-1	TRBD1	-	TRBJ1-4	TGCAGCGCTGCCTCCGGACAGGGGGGAACTAATGAAAAACTGTTTTTT	CSAASGQGGTNEKLFF
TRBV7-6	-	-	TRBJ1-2	TGTGCCAGCAGCTCCTTAACAGGACCTAACTATGGCTACACCTTC	CASSSLTGPNYGYTF
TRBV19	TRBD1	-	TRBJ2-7	TGTGCCAGTAGTATGGTCAGGGGGAACGAGCAGTACTTC	CASSMVRGNEQYF
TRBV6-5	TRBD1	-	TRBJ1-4	TGTGCCAGCAGAGTACAGGGGGCCAATGAAAAACTGTTTTTT	CASRVQGANEKLFF
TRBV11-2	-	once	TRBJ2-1	TGTGCCAGCAGCGTAACCCGCACGCGGGTTTGGGAGCAGTTCTTC	CASSVTRTRVWEQFF
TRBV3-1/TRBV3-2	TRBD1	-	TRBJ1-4	TGTGCCAGCAGCCAACCGACAGGGGATGATGAAAAACTGTTTTTT	CASSQPTGDDEKLFF
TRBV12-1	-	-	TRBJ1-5	TGTGCCAGCAGCCCCGAGCTAAACCGCAATCAGCCCCAGCATTTT	CASSPELNRNQPQHF
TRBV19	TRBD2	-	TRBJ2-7	TGTGCCAGTAGTATACAGCGGGGTAATTCCTACGAGCAGTACTTC	CASSIQRGNSYEQYF
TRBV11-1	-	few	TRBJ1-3	TGTGCCAGCAGCCTGACGGATCGGAGGGCTGGAAACACCATATATTTT	CASSLTDRRAGNTIYF
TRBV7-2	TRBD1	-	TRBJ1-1	TGTGCCAGCAGCTTAGTGGGACAGGCCACTGAAGCTTTCTTT	CASSLVGQATEAFF
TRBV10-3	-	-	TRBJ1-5	TGTGCCATCAGTGAGTCCGGGACATCCAATCAGCCCCAGCATTTT	CAISESGTSNQPQHF
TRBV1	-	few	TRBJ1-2	TGCACCAGCAGCCAAGATCCGGGGGGGAGAGATGGCTACACCTTC	CTSSQDPGGRDGYTF
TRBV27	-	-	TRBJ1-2	TGTGCCAGCAGCCCCCGCTTCTCCGGGGGGCATAACTATGGCTACACCTTC	CASSPRFSGGHNYGYTF
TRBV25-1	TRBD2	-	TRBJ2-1	TGTGCCAGCAGTGACCAAGCGGGGGCCCTCTACAATGAGCAGTTCTTC	CASSDQAGALYNEQFF
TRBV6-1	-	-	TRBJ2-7	TGTGCCAGCAGTGAAGCGCTAGGAGGGTACGAGCAGTACTTC	CASSEALGGYEQYF
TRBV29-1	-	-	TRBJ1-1	TGCAGCGTACGCGACTTCGGGAACACTGAAGCTTTCTTT	CSVRDFGNTEAFF
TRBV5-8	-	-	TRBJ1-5	TGTGCCAGCAGCTTGAGAGGACAGTATAGCAATCAGCCCCAGCATTTT	CASSLRGQYSNQPQHF
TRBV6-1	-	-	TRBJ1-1	TGTGCCAGCAGTGAAGGCAGGTACACTGAAGCTTTCTTT	CASSEGRYTEAFF
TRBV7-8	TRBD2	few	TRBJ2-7	TGTGCCAGCAGCCCGGGGACTAGCGGCGCCTACGAGCAGTACTTC	CASSPGTSGAYEQYF
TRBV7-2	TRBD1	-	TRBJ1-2	TGTGCCAGCAGCTTAGAGATTAGGGGGCTTGGTGGCTACACCTTC	CASSLEIRGLGGYTF
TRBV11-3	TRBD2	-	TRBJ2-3	TGTGCCAGCAGCAGCGGGAGGGCAGATACGCAGTATTTT	CASSSGRADTQYF
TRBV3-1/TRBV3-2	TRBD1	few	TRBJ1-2	TGTGCCAGCAGGCGACAGGGAGGATATGGCTACACCTTC	CASRRQGGYGYTF
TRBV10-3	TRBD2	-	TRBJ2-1	TGTGCCATCAGTGAGTCGCGCGGGGGGGTGGCAAATGAGCAGTTCTTC	CAISESRGGVANEQFF
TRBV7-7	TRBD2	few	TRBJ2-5	TGTGCTAGCAGCTTAGGGCTAGCGGGACGAGAGACCCAGTACTTC	CASSLGLAGRETQYF
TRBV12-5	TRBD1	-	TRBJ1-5	TGTGCTAGTGGACTAGGGGGCGCACCCTATCAGCCCCAGCATTTT	CASGLGGAPYQPQHF
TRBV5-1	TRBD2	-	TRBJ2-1	TGCGCCAGCAGCGCCTGGACTAGCCGCGGTGAGCAGTTCTTC	CASSAWTSRGEQFF
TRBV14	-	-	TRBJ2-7	TGTGCCAGCAGCCAAGGGTTCGAACTAGCATCCTACGAGCAGTACTTC	CASSQGFELASYEQYF
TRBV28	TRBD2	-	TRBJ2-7	TGTGCCAGCACCGCACCCTCGGGGGGGGGTCTCTACGAGCAGTACTTC	CASTAPSGGGLYEQYF
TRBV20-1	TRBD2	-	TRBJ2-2	TGCAGTGCTAGTCTGGCGACTAGCGGGAGGAGCGGGGAGCTGTTTTTT	CSASLATSGRSGELFF
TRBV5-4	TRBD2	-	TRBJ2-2	TGTGCCAGCAGCTTGGGGCTAGCGGGAGTGGGAGCCGGGGAGCTGTTTTTT	CASSLGLAGVGAGELFF
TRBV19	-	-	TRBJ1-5	TGTGCCACTCGAAAGGGGGGGCAGGGCAATCAGCCCCAGCATTTT	CATRKGGQGNQPQHF